Presented here are 30 T cell receptor beta chains from one specimen sequenced in a study of identical twins. TCRdb independently ran MiXCR on the 5' RACE reads; one entry per CDR3 protein. The sample lists about 240,000 distinct CDR3 sequences, about 10% occurring once. Sequencing was done on a sample of memory T cells sorted from blood. The receptor source for this set is a man between 45 and 60 years old in good health.

A few counts support this clonotype. The chain links TRBV18 to TRBJ2-4; possibly TRBD2 for D (6 bases). V lost 4 bases and J 7 bases, leaving 14 bases between the germline ends. The CDR3 covers 14 residues. Germline CDR1 KGHSH, CDR2 LQKENI. For the CDR3, the DNA is TGTGCCAGCTCACATCCGGTTGGGGGGAACATTCAGTACTTC. Protein sequence: CASSHPVGGNIQYF.

The gene calls are TRBV11-3 and TRBJ2-3; D is unresolved. Germline loops: CDR1 SGHNT, CDR2 YENEEA. V lost 5 bases, J lost 1 base, and 10 bases lay in between. The CDR3 runs to 14 residues. In DNA, the CDR3 is TGTGCCAGCAGCCCCTTCGAGGGCACAGATACGCAGTATTTT. Translation gives CASSPFEGTDTQYF.

CDR3 region: CASSSSGRAGSYNEQFF. In DNA, the CDR3 is TGTGCCAGCAGTTCTAGCGGGAGGGCCGGCTCCTACAATGAGCAGTTCTTC. The chain recombines TRBV7-9 with TRBJ2-1, with 12 positions matching TRBD2. The germline CDR1 and CDR2 sequences are SEHNR and FQNEAQ (reference sequence). Trimming at V came to 6 bases and at J to 0 bases, leaving 6 bases not matched to a gene. This CDR3 region has 17 residues.

This clonotype occurred many times. This rearrangement joins TRBV5-5 to TRBJ2-7; D remains ambiguous. Trimming removed 2 bases from V and 2 bases from J, with 8 bases in between. The CDR3 totals 13 residues. Germline-derived CDR1 and CDR2 are SGHKS and YYEKEE (reference sequence). The CDR3 region is CASSFYLTYEQYF. As DNA, the CDR3 is TGTGCCAGCAGCTTTTACCTCACCTACGAGCAGTACTTC.

The genes are TRBV7-8 and TRBJ2-5, with D possibly called TRBD1 or TRBD2 (5 bases each). V shed 5 bases and J shed 7 bases, with 8 bases lying between them. The CDR3 is 11 amino acids. The germline V gene encodes CDR1 SGHVS and CDR2 FQNEAQ. CDR3 DNA sequence: TGTGCCAGCAGCCCTGGGGGGACCCAGTACTTC. Protein sequence: CASSPGGTQYF. The full variable domain, in which reference TRBV7-8 and TRBJ2-5 provide the parts outside the CDR3, is GAGVSQSPRYKVAKRGQDVALRCDPISGHVSLFWYQQALGQGPEFLTYFQNEAQLDKSGLPSDRFFAERPEGSVSTLKIQRTQQEDSAVYLCASSPGGTQYFGPGTRLLVL.

This clonotype has a count of ten or more. V gene TRBV7-2 combines with J gene TRBJ1-2; D is possibly TRBD1 (5 bases). The length of the CDR3 is 15 residues. V was clipped by 1 base and J by 4 bases, with 13 bases between them. CDR1 is SGHTA and CDR2 is FQGNSA in the germline V gene. The CDR3 DNA reads TGTGCCAGCAGCTTAGTAACAGGCGGAGGCTATGGCTACACCTTC. Its protein product is CASSLVTGGGYGYTF. The full variable domain, its missing parts supplied by reference TRBV7-2 and TRBJ1-2, is GAGVSQSPSNKVTEKGKDVELRCDPISGHTALYWYRQSLGQGLEFLIYFQGNSAPDKSGLPSDRFSAERTGGSVSTLTIQRTQQEDSAVYLCASSLVTGGGYGYTFGSGTRLTVV.

The chain carries TRBV3-1 and TRBJ2-6; D uncertain. Germline-derived CDR1 and CDR2 are LGHDT and YNNKEL (reference sequence). The CDR3 has 16 residues. The V end was cut by 1 base, the J end by 0 bases, with 7 bases between. Here the CDR3 reads CASSQGRHSGANVLTF. In DNA, the CDR3 is TGTGCCAGCAGCCAAGGGCGTCACTCTGGGGCCAACGTCCTGACTTTC.

This clonotype was detected only a few times. The chain has TRBV5-1 and TRBJ2-1; 8 positions agree with TRBD1. The V gene end was trimmed by 2 bases and the J gene end by 10 bases; junction bases not matched to a gene: 14. Germline CDR1 is SGHRS and CDR2 is YFSETQ. The CDR3 loop spans 16 amino acids. CDR3 in amino acids: CASSLRQDRGRGEQFF. Written as DNA, the CDR3 is TGCGCCAGCAGCTTACGCCAAGACAGGGGACGAGGCGAGCAGTTCTTC.

V and J are TRBV19 and TRBJ1-2; no definite D call. V was shortened by 3 bases and J by 8 bases, with 19 bases between the two germline ends. Per germline, CDR1 LNHDA and CDR2 SQIVND (reference sequence). The CDR3 covers 15 residues. CDR3 coding DNA: TGTGCCAGTAGTATCGGTCCCGGCACCTCAAGAGGCTACACCTTC. Translated, it gives CASSIGPGTSRGYTF.

This chain links TRBV20-1 with TRBJ2-3, with D perhaps TRBD2 (6 bases). In germline, CDR1 is DFQATT, CDR2 SNEGSKA (reference sequence). Deletions cut 4 bases from V and 2 bases from J, with 22 bases between. This CDR3 is 17 amino acids long. Here the CDR3 DNA reads TGCAGTGCTATCCGCGCGGGAAGTTATCTATCCACAGATACGCAGTATTTT. It specifies CSAIRAGSYLSTDTQYF.

This clonotype was seen ten or more times. V gene TRBV5-1 combines with J gene TRBJ2-3; possibly TRBD1 for D (6 bases). V gave up 5 bases and J gave up 14 bases, with 15 bases separating them. The V gene's germline CDR1 is SGHRS and CDR2 YFSETQ. This CDR3 contains 11 residues. CDR3 in amino acids: CASRTSGQRYF. CDR3 DNA: TGCGCCAGCAGAACTTCCGGACAGAGGTATTTT.

This clonotype has more than one count but fewer than ten. V and J are TRBV20-1 and TRBJ2-1; 10 bases match TRBD2. The length of the CDR3 is 13 residues. Unmatched junction bases numbered 8, after V lost 5 bases and J lost 10 bases. From germline, CDR1 is DFQATT and CDR2 SNEGSKA (reference sequence). CDR3 residues: CSAPKRGGREQFF. The CDR3 coding sequence is TGCAGTGCTCCGAAGCGGGGGGGGAGAGAGCAGTTCTTC.

This clonotype was counted many times. The rearrangement uses TRBV5-4 and TRBJ2-2, with 7 nucleotides matching TRBD2. Germline CDR1 is SGHNT and CDR2 is YYREEE (reference sequence). With V trimmed by 4 bases and J by 1 base, 4 bases remained unmatched. This CDR3 has 15 residues. The CDR3 loop reads CASSAASGNTGELFF. The CDR3 bases are TGTGCCAGCAGCGCTGCTAGCGGGAACACCGGGGAGCTGTTTTTT.

The chain couples TRBV28 to TRBJ2-2; TRBD1 aligns across 7 bases. The CDR3 runs 17 residues. The germline gives CDR1 MDHEN, CDR2 SYDVKM. The V segment lost 10 bases and the J segment 1 base; nucleotides outside the gene matches: 15. The DNA for the CDR3 is TGTGCCACCCTCGACCTGAACAGGGGCGTGAACACCGGGGAGCTGTTTTTT. Translated: CATLDLNRGVNTGELFF.

This clonotype was counted between two and nine times. This sequence joins TRBV20-1 and TRBJ1-2; D unresolved. The CDR3 sequence is 12 residues long. V was trimmed by 6 bases and J by 8 bases, leaving 16 bases between them. CDR1 is DFQATT, CDR2 SNEGSKA, per germline (reference sequence). In DNA, the CDR3 is TGCAGTGCCCAAGGTTCCCCGGGAGGCTACACCTTC. The encoded protein is CSAQGSPGGYTF.

V and J are TRBV9 and TRBJ2-6; D remains unclear. CDR3 size: 17 residues. V shed 1 base and J shed 0 bases, with 11 bases lying between them. The V gene's germline CDR1 is SGDLS and CDR2 YYNGEE. The CDR3 nucleotides are TGTGCCAGCAGCGTACCGGAAGGCCTCTCTGGGGCCAACGTCCTGACTTTC. Amino acid sequence: CASSVPEGLSGANVLTF.

There are many counts of this clonotype. In DNA, the CDR3 is TGCAGTGCCTCAGACGGCGGGGGAGTGTCCTACGAGCAGTACTTC. Protein product: CSASDGGGVSYEQYF. The chain links TRBV20-1 to TRBJ2-7; 7 bases fit TRBD2. This CDR3 comprises 15 residues. From germline, CDR1 is DFQATT and CDR2 SNEGSKA (reference sequence). V dropped 6 bases and J dropped 1; count of bases not matched to a gene: 12.

This clonotype has ten or more counts. The V and J genes are TRBV11-2 and TRBJ2-1, with D possibly being TRBD1 (6 bases). The germline CDR1 and CDR2 sequences are SGHAT and FQNNGV. The CDR3 sequence is 13 residues long. Trimming pared 5 bases from V and 7 bases from J, leaving 12 bases between. CDR3 DNA: TGTGCCAGCAGCAACCTTACAGGGAATGAGCAGTTCTTC. Amino acid sequence: CASSNLTGNEQFF.

This clonotype has more than one count but fewer than ten. This chain joins TRBV18 and TRBJ2-7; 8 bases line up with TRBD1. The germline gives CDR1 KGHSH, CDR2 LQKENI. The V segment lost 6 bases and the J segment 4 bases; nucleotides outside the gene matches: 14. This CDR3 has 16 amino acids. CDR3 nucleotides: TGTGCCAGCTCCCCAAACCAAGCGACAGGGGAGTACGAGCAGTACTTC. This sequence encodes CASSPNQATGEYEQYF.

This rearrangement joins TRBV30 to TRBJ1-1; D remains unclear. Germline loops: CDR1 GTSNPN, CDR2 SVGIG (reference sequence). V shed 0 bases and J shed 0 bases, with 5 bases lying between them. The CDR3 consists of 13 residues. The CDR3 DNA reads TGTGCCTGGAGTGTCGGACTGAACACTGAAGCTTTCTTT. Translated: CAWSVGLNTEAFF.

This clonotype showed up many times. The V gene is TRBV2, the J gene TRBJ1-5; no reliable D call. V lost 7 bases and J 3 bases, leaving 13 bases between the germline ends. Germline values: CDR1 SNHLY, CDR2 FYNNEI. The CDR3 loop spans 14 amino acids. This CDR3 is CASTNQAANQPQHF. The CDR3 region has the DNA TGTGCCAGCACCAACCAGGCCGCCAATCAGCCCCAGCATTTT.

This clonotype was observed at least ten times. The rearrangement links TRBV12-3 or TRBV12-4 to TRBJ2-1; 9 positions agree with TRBD1. The junction had 4 bases not matched to a gene; V was cut back by 5 bases and J by 2 bases. This CDR3 is built from 15 residues. The CDR3 DNA reads as TGTGCCAGCAGTAGGGACAGGGAACCCTACAATGAGCAGTTCTTC. Translating gives CASSRDREPYNEQFF.

This clonotype was found a few times. The chain links TRBV12-3 or TRBV12-4 to TRBJ2-3; a possible D gene is TRBD2 (7 bases). This CDR3 spans 15 amino acids. The germline V and J ends were trimmed by 4 bases and 0 bases, with 11 bases remaining between them. CDR3 loop: CASSSEGGSTDTQYF. In DNA, the CDR3 is TGTGCCAGCAGTTCTGAGGGGGGGAGCACAGATACGCAGTATTTT.

This clonotype was seen many times. V gene TRBV7-2 combines with J gene TRBJ2-3, with a tentative D call TRBD1 (6 bases). V was clipped by 5 bases and J by 2 bases, with 11 bases between them. From germline, CDR1 is SGHTA and CDR2 FQGNSA. The CDR3 has 14 amino acids. The CDR3 sequence is CASSPTGFTDTQYF. DNA for the CDR3: TGTGCCAGCAGCCCTACAGGGTTCACAGATACGCAGTATTTT.

This clonotype has at least ten counts. DNA of the CDR3: TGTGCCAGCTCTCCTAGACTAGCGGAAGGCAATGAGCAGTTCTTC. Its protein product is CASSPRLAEGNEQFF. The chain has TRBV18 and TRBJ2-1; the match to TRBD2 covers 9 bases. V shed 6 bases, J shed 6 bases, and the junction held 9 bases outside the gene matches. Germline V gene data show CDR1 as KGHSH and CDR2 as LQKENI. The CDR3 loop spans 15 amino acids.

This clonotype was observed at least ten times. V is TRBV7-8 and J is TRBJ2-3; weak D call: TRBD1 (6 bases). The CDR3 has 16 residues. Trimming shortened V by 5 bases and J by 6 bases, and 21 bases separated the two germline ends. Germline V gene sequence: CDR1 SGHVS, CDR2 FQNEAQ. For the CDR3, the DNA is TGTGCCAGCAGCCAAGGGGGACGGACTGCCCGGGATACGCAGTATTTT. Translated: CASSQGGRTARDTQYF.

This clonotype came up many times. This rearrangement joins TRBV6-1 to TRBJ1-1; D remains ambiguous. CDR1 is MNHNS, CDR2 SASEGT, per germline. CDR3 length: 13 amino acids. Trimming pared 6 bases from V and 5 bases from J, leaving 13 bases between. CDR3 coding DNA: TGTGCCAGCAGCCAACACGGAGGGACTGAAGCTTTCTTT. Protein sequence: CASSQHGGTEAFF.

This clonotype was counted at least ten times. The chain links TRBV4-3 to TRBJ2-1, with a tentative D call TRBD1 (6 bases). Germline CDR1 reads LGHNA; CDR2 reads YSLEER. Trimming removed 0 bases at V and 4 bases at J, with 10 bases between. The CDR3 is made up of 15 amino acids. The CDR3 sequence: CASSQDWGQYNEQFF. The CDR3 DNA follows: TGCGCCAGCAGCCAAGATTGGGGGCAGTACAATGAGCAGTTCTTC.

Ten or more counts support this clonotype. This CDR3 is CASSQSFVRRAGDLYNEQFF. DNA of the CDR3: TGCGCCAGCAGCCAAAGTTTCGTAAGGCGAGCGGGGGACCTCTACAATGAGCAGTTCTTC. V gene TRBV4-3 combines with J gene TRBJ2-1; 8 bases map to TRBD2. The CDR3 contains 20 residues. Germline-derived CDR1 and CDR2 are LGHNA and YSLEER. The junction had 18 bases not matched to a gene; V was cut back by 2 bases and J by 3 bases.

This clonotype occurred many times. The gene calls are TRBV9 and TRBJ2-1; no definite D call. V dropped 3 bases and J dropped 8 bases, with 18 bases sitting between them. From germline, CDR1 is SGDLS and CDR2 YYNGEE. This CDR3 contains 15 residues. CDR3 DNA sequence: TGTGCCAGCAGCGGCGGCCAGGCCAGCATCCATGAGCAGTTCTTC. Protein: CASSGGQASIHEQFF.